What follows are 14 T cell receptor beta chains derived from one specimen sequenced in a study of CD8 T cells in ankylosing spondylitis. One entry per CDR3 protein, called by TCRdb with MiXCR from the 5' RACE reads. The table includes approximately 140,000 distinct CDR3 sequences, 40% to 50% detected once. The sample consisted of synovial fluid, either unsorted or a sorted T cell fraction (not recorded which). The source is a male donor with ankylosing spondylitis.

The sample holds many counts of this clonotype. V gene TRBV20-1 combines with J gene TRBJ2-1; TRBD2 agrees at 11 bases. Germline-derived CDR1 and CDR2 are DFQATT and SNEGSKA (reference sequence). This CDR3 has 14 residues. V lost 3 bases to trimming and J lost 3 bases; unmatched junction nucleotides: 1. CDR3 region: CSASSGGDYNEQFF. In nucleotides, the CDR3 is TGCAGTGCTAGTAGCGGGGGGGACTACAATGAGCAGTTCTTC.

The gene calls are TRBV25-1 and TRBJ2-2; a possible D gene is TRBD1 (5 bases). Germline CDR1 and CDR2: MGHDK and SYGVNS. Trimming shortened V by 1 base and J by 1 base, and 13 bases separated the two germline ends. The CDR3 runs to 17 residues. The chain's CDR3 is CASSEWGRAENTGELFF. The CDR3, as DNA: TGTGCCAGCAGTGAATGGGGCCGGGCAGAGAACACCGGGGAGCTGTTTTTT. Full variable domain (remainder filled in from reference TRBV25-1 and TRBJ2-2): EADIYQTPRYLVIGTGKKITLECSQTMGHDKMYWYQQDPGMELHLIHYSYGVNSTEKGDLSSESTVSRIRTEHFPLTLESARPSHTSQYLCASSEWGRAENTGELFFGEGSRLTVL.

This clonotype was seen a few times. The rearrangement links TRBV5-1 to TRBJ2-7; D call uncertain. The V gene lost 7 bases and the J gene lost 0 bases, with 8 bases spanning the gap. Germline lookup yields CDR1 SGHRS and CDR2 YFSETQ. CDR3 length: 12 residues. The CDR3 spells CASSDYSYEQYF. The CDR3 region has the DNA TGCGCCAGCTCCGATTACTCCTACGAGCAGTACTTC.

This clonotype has a count of ten or more. The CDR3 DNA reads TGTGCCAGCAGCACACCCGTGGGCGCAACTAATGAAAAACTGTTTTTT. As protein: CASSTPVGATNEKLFF. V usage is TRBV2 and J usage is TRBJ1-4; unclear D gene. The V gene lost 6 bases and the J gene lost 0 bases, with 14 bases spanning the gap. The V gene's germline CDR1 is SNHLY and CDR2 FYNNEI. This CDR3 contains 16 residues.

The V and J genes are TRBV7-3 and TRBJ2-3; TRBD2 aligns across 11 bases. Germline CDR1 SGHTA, CDR2 FQGTGA. With 5 bases clipped from V and 6 bases from J, the junction kept 13 bases outside the gene matches. This CDR3 is built from 17 residues. DNA of the CDR3: TGTGCCAGCAGCACAGCGGCCCTAGCGGGGGGCCCCGATACGCAGTATTTT. It yields the protein CASSTAALAGGPDTQYF.

This clonotype was observed a few times. V is TRBV5-1 and J is TRBJ2-2, with 11 bases fitting TRBD2. CDR3 length equals 15 residues. Per the germline V gene, CDR1 is SGHRS and CDR2 is YFSETQ. The V segment lost 3 bases and the J segment 5 bases; nucleotides outside the gene matches: 3. CDR3: CASSWRTSGTGELFF. As DNA, the CDR3 is TGCGCCAGCAGCTGGAGGACTAGCGGGACCGGGGAGCTGTTTTTT.

The chain joins TRBV6-5 to TRBJ1-2, with D hard to call. The V and J ends lost 4 bases and 1 base respectively, with 13 bases between them. The CDR3 extends over 15 amino acids. Germline V gene data show CDR1 as MNHEY and CDR2 as SVGAGI. The CDR3 region is CASSLGPNVNYGYTF. CDR3 sequence (DNA): TGTGCCAGCAGTTTGGGCCCCAACGTTAACTATGGCTACACCTTC.

Only one count was recorded for this clonotype. The rearrangement joins TRBV5-5 to TRBJ2-5, with 8 bases that match TRBD2. Unmatched junction bases numbered 18, after V lost 4 bases and J lost 13 bases. Per the germline V gene, CDR1 is SGHKS and CDR2 is YYEKEE (reference sequence). CDR3 length: 15 amino acids. The DNA of the CDR3 is TGTGCCAGCAGCCGTCGGGGGGGGTGGCCCCCAACGGGGTACTTC. Its translation: CASSRRGGWPPTGYF.

The chain couples TRBV25-1 to TRBJ1-5; D may be TRBD1 (5 bases). The germline CDR1 and CDR2 sequences are MGHDK and SYGVNS. Trimming cost V 0 bases and J 3 bases, with 15 bases left between them. This CDR3 is 17 amino acids long. CDR3 sequence reads: CASSEYVRQIFNQPQHF. The CDR3 DNA sequence: TGTGCCAGCAGTGAATACGTGAGACAGATTTTCAATCAGCCCCAGCATTTT.

This chain uses TRBV7-8 with TRBJ2-4; 7 bases match TRBD2. V gave up 6 bases and J gave up 7 bases; unmatched junction bases: 12. The CDR3 has 15 residues. Germline CDR1 and CDR2: SGHVS and FQNEAQ. CDR3 sequence reads: CASRRGLGRANIQYF. CDR3 bases: TGTGCCAGCAGGCGCGGACTAGGGAGGGCGAACATTCAGTACTTC. The whole variable domain, filled in from reference TRBV7-8 and TRBJ2-4, reads GAGVSQSPRYKVAKRGQDVALRCDPISGHVSLFWYQQALGQGPEFLTYFQNEAQLDKSGLPSDRFFAERPEGSVSTLKIQRTQQEDSAVYLCASRRGLGRANIQYFGAGTRLSVL.

This sequence joins TRBV6-4 and TRBJ2-1; D assignment may be TRBD1 or TRBD2 (5 bases each). Germline V gives CDR1 MRHNA, CDR2 SNTAGT. Trimming cost V 0 bases and J 5 bases, with 8 bases left between them. The CDR3 consists of 14 residues. The CDR3 DNA is TGTGCCAGCAGTGACTCGGGGGAGCACAATGAGCAGTTCTTC. Translated, it gives CASSDSGEHNEQFF.

The chain carries TRBV28 and TRBJ1-1; D is unclear. The CDR3 is 14 amino acids. The V gene's germline CDR1 is MDHEN and CDR2 SYDVKM. V was trimmed by 2 bases and J by 3 bases, leaving 10 bases between them. As DNA, the CDR3 is TGTGCCAGCAGTTTAGGGCATAGAGACACTGAAGCTTTCTTT. Its protein product is CASSLGHRDTEAFF.

This clonotype was detected a few times. One end of the junction varies from germline; a read error may be responsible. This chain joins TRBV4-1 and TRBJ1-1; D unresolved. Germline V gene sequence: CDR1 MGHRA, CDR2 YSYEKL. This CDR3 region has 16 residues. CDR3 residues: CASSQVYPKRYTEAFF. The CDR3 nucleotides are TGCGCCAGCAGTCAAGTATACCCGAAAAGGTACACTGAAGCTTTCTTT.

The chain combines TRBV5-6 with TRBJ1-5, with no clear D. The CDR3 length is 14 residues. Germline CDR1 and CDR2: SGHDT and YYEEEE. V was cut by 0 bases and J by 10 bases, with 14 bases left in between. This CDR3 is CASSLAEDPVPQHF. CDR3 bases: TGTGCCAGCAGCTTGGCAGAGGATCCGGTACCCCAGCATTTT. Together with reference TRBV5-6 and TRBJ1-5, the CDR3 gives the full variable domain: DAGVTQSPTHLIKTRGQQVTLRCSPKSGHDTVSWYQQALGQGPQFIFQYYEEEERQRGNFPDRFSGHQFPNYSSELNVNALLLGDSALYLCASSLAEDPVPQHFGDGTRLSIL.